This paragraph covers one TCR beta chain sequence. What it recognizes is unknown. This specimen comes from a study of Ad26.COV2.S vaccination and SARS-CoV-2 variants. Treatment defined: around 19 received Ad26.COV2.S at low or high dose, single or two shots; about 5 received placebo; per-sample allocation not given. Day 63 after the first injection of vaccine or placebo was the sampling time. Findings of the study overall: Placebo and vaccine recipients had non-spike TCR breadth that was similar.

TCRdb's table, derived via immunoSEQ multiplex PCR, lists solely in-frame clones and lacks some. The sample lists fewer than 300,000 clones, approximately 89% occurring once. This TCR was sampled from a person aged 18-60 years who received the Ad26.COV2.S COVID-19 vaccine or a placebo. The sample here was peripheral blood, taken in a trial of Ad26.COV2.S vaccine versus placebo.

Here the CDR3 DNA reads TGCAGCGCTGGCCCCGGTGTCGACTATGGCTACACCTTC. Its protein product is CSAGPGVDYGYTF. This chain uses TRBV29-1 with TRBJ1-2; D is uncertain. The CDR3 loop spans 13 amino acids. Germline V gives CDR1 SQVTM, CDR2 ANQGSEA. V lost 7 bases and J 3 bases, leaving 15 bases between the germline ends.